This TCR beta chain appears in the sequencing data of a study of blood T cell repertoires in COVID-19. Study in general: Sites in the United States, Italy and Spain provided acute and convalescent COVID-19 samples. From T cells, B-cell-depleted T cells, or PBMCs came the material, which was cDNA or gDNA.

During active infection, Seattle patients enrolled and were then monitored through disease. J gave up 1 base and V 0 bases, and 8 bases lay outside the gene matches. Germline CDR1 is LNHDA and CDR2 is SQIVND (reference sequence). The CDR3 runs to 17 residues. Authors' analysis steps: The authors estimated nucleated cell counts from reference gene primer amplification. Generated by immunoSEQ multiplex PCR, the TCRdb table keeps only in-frame clones and is missing some. V, J and clone size are those of that table, while D and trimming were read from the DNA. The table shows more than 300,000 clones, with 87% occurring only once.

The chain carries TRBV19 and TRBJ2-7; 8 nucleotides line up with TRBD1. This TCR derives from a woman aged 25-40 years with COVID-19, enrolled during active disease. Source material: peripheral blood. The CDR3 DNA reads TGTGCCAGTAGTATAGATCTTACAGGGGGGATATCCTACGAGCAGTACTTC. It encodes CASSIDLTGGISYEQYF.